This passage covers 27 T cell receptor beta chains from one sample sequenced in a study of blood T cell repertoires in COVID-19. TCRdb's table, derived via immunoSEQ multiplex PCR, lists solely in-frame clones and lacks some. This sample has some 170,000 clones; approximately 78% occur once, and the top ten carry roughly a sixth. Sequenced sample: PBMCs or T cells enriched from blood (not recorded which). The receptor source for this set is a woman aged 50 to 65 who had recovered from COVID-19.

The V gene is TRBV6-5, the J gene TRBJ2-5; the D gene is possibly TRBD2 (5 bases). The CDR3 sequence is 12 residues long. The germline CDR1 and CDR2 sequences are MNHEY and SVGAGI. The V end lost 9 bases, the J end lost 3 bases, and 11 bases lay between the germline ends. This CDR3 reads CASTDLEETQYF. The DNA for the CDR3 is TGTGCCAGTACGGACTTAGAAGAGACCCAGTACTTC.

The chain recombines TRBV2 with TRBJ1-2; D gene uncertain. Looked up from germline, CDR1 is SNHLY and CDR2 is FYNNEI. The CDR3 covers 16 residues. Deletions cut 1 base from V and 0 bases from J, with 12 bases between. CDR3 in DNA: TGTGCCAGCAGTGAAGGAAGCAGGTCAGCTAACTATGGCTACACCTTC. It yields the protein CASSEGSRSANYGYTF.

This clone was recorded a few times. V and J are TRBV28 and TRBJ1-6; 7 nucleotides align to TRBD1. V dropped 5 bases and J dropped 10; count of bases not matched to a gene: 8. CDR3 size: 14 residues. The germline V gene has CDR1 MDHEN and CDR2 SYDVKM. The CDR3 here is CASSMTGNGSPLHF. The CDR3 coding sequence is TGTGCCAGCAGTATGACAGGGAACGGATCACCCCTCCACTTT.

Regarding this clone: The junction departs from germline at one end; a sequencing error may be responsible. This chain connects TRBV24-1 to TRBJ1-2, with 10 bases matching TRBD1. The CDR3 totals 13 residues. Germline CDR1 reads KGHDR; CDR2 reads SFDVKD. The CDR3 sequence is CATSDRTGGPSSF. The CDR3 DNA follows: TGTGCCACCAGTGACAGGACAGGGGGACCTTCTTCTTTC.

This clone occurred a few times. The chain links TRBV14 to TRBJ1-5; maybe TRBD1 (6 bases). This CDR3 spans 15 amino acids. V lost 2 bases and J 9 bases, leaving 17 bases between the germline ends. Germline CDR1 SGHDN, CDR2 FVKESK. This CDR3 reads CASSQTDSPLGPQHF. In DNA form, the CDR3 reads TGTGCCAGCAGCCAAACGGACAGCCCCTTAGGGCCCCAGCATTTT.

The CDR3 loop reads CASTEGPAGGEQYF. For the CDR3, the DNA is TGCGCCAGCACCGAAGGCCCGGCCGGAGGCGAGCAGTACTTC. The chain recombines TRBV5-1 with TRBJ2-7, with a weak D call TRBD2 (5 bases). Per germline, CDR1 SGHRS and CDR2 YFSETQ. V lost 6 bases, J lost 6 bases, and 19 bases lay in between. The CDR3 is 14 residues long.

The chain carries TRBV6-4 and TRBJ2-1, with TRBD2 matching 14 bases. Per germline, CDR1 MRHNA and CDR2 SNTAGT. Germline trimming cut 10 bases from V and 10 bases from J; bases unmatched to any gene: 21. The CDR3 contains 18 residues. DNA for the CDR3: TGTGCCACCTCTCCTCTAGGTGAGGGGAGGACTAGCGGGAGGGAGCAGTTCTTC. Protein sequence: CATSPLGEGRTSGREQFF.

CDR3 coding DNA: TGTGCCAGCAGTTTTTTTCGGGATACGCAGTATTTT. This translates into CASSFFRDTQYF. The chain links TRBV28 to TRBJ2-3; D remains unclear. The CDR3 has 12 amino acids. Germline CDR1 and CDR2: MDHEN and SYDVKM. V lost 3 bases to trimming and J lost 6 bases, with 7 bases between them.

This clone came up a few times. In nucleotides, the CDR3 is TGTGCCAGCAGCTTAGGCGGACAGAACTATGGCTACACCTTC. Its translation: CASSLGGQNYGYTF. V and J are TRBV7-9 and TRBJ1-2; possible D gene TRBD1, 6 bases. The germline gives CDR1 SEHNR, CDR2 FQNEAQ (reference sequence). V was trimmed by 1 base and J by 2 bases, leaving 8 bases between them. The CDR3 has 14 residues.

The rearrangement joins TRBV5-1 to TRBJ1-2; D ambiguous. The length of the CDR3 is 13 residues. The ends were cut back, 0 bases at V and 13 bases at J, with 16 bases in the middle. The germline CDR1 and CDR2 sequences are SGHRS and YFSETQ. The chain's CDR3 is CASSLGNGLYTTF. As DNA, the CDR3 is TGCGCCAGCAGCTTGGGAAATGGACTTTACACCACCTTC. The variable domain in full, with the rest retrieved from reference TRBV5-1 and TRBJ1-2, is KAGVTQTPRYLIKTRGQQVTLSCSPISGHRSVSWYQQTPGQGLQFLFEYFSETQRNKGNFPGRFSGRQFSNSRSEMNVSTLELGDSALYLCASSLGNGLYTTFGSGTRLTVV.

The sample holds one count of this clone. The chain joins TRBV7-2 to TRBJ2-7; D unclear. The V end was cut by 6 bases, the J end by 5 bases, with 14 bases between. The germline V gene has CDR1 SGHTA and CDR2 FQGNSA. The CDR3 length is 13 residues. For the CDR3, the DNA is TGTGCCAGCAGTAGGAACAGAGCCGACGAGCAGTACTTC. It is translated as CASSRNRADEQYF.

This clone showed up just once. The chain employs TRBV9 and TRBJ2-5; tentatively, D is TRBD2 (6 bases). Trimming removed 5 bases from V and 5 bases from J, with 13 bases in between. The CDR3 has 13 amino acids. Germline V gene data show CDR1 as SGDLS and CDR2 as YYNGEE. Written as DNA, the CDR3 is TGTGCCAGCAGTTGGGGTGGAGGGGAGACCCAGTACTTC. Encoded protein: CASSWGGGETQYF.

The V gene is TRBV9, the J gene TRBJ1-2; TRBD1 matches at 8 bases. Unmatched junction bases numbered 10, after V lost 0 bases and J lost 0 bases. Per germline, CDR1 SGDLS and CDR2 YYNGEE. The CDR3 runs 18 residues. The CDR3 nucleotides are TGTGCCAGCAGCGTAGCCCCGGGACAGGAGATTACTAACTATGGCTACACCTTC. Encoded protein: CASSVAPGQEITNYGYTF. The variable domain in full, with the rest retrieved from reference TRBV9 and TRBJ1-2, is DSGVTQTPKHLITATGQRVTLRCSPRSGDLSVYWYQQSLDQGLQFLIQYYNGEERAKGNILERFSAQQFPDLHSELNLSSLELGDSALYFCASSVAPGQEITNYGYTFGSGTRLTVV.

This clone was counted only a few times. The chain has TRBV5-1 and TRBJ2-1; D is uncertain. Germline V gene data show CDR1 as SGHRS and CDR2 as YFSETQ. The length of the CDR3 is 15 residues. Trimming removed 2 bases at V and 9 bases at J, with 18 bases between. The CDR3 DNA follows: TGCGCCAGCAGCTTAACCTCGAATAGAGGCGGTGAGCAGTTCTTC. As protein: CASSLTSNRGGEQFF.

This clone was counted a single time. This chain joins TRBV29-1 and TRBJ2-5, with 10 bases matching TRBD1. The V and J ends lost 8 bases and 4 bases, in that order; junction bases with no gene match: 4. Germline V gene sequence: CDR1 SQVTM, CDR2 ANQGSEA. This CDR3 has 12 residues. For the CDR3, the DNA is TGCAGCACTGACAGGGGGCGAGAGACCCAGTACTTC. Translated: CSTDRGRETQYF.

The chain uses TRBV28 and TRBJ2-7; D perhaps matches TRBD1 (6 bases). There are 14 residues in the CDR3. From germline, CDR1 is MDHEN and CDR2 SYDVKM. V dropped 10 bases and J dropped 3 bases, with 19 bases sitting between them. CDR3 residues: CATTPPGHNYEQYF. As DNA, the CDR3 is TGTGCCACCACCCCACCGGGACATAACTACGAGCAGTACTTC.

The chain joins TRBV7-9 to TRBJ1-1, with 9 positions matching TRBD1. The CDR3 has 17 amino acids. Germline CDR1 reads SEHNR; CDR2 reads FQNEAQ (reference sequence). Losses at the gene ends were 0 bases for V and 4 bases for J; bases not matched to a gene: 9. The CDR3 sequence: CASSLARGTGLGTEAFF. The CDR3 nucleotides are TGTGCCAGCAGCTTAGCTCGTGGGACAGGGTTAGGCACTGAAGCTTTCTTT.

The chain's CDR3 is CASQGQVRYQPQHF. CDR3 nucleotide sequence: TGTGCCAGCCAAGGACAGGTGAGGTATCAGCCCCAGCATTTT. V usage is TRBV19 and J usage is TRBJ1-5, with 7 bases aligning to TRBD1. V was pared by 9 bases and J by 5 bases, with 10 bases of the junction left unmatched. Germline assignment: CDR1 LNHDA and CDR2 SQIVND (reference sequence). The CDR3 consists of 14 residues. The full variable domain, completed using reference TRBV19 and TRBJ1-5, is DGGITQSPKYLFRKEGQNVTLSCEQNLNHDAMYWYRQDPGQGLRLIYYSQIVNDFQKGDIAEGYSVSREKKESFPLTVTSAQKNPTAFYLCASQGQVRYQPQHFGDGTRLSIL.

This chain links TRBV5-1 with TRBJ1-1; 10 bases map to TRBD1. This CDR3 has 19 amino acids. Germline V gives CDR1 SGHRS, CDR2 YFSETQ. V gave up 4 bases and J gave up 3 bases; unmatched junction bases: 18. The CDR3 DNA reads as TGCGCCAGCAGCGCCATGACGGGACAGGGGCCTCAGGTGGACACTGAAGCTTTCTTT. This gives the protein CASSAMTGQGPQVDTEAFF.

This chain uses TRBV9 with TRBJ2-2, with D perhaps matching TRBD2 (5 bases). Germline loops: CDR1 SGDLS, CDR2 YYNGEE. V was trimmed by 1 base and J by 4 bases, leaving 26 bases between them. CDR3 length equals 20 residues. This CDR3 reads CASSVLFRRWRIPCTGELFF. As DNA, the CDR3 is TGTGCCAGCAGCGTATTATTCCGTCGTTGGAGGATTCCGTGCACCGGGGAGCTGTTTTTT.

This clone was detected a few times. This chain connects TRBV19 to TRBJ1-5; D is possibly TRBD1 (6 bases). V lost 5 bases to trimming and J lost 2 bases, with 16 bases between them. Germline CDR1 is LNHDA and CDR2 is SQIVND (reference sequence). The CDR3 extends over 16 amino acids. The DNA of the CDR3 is TGTGCCAGTAGTTCAGGGGAGATTTGGGGCAATCAGCCCCAGCATTTT. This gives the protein CASSSGEIWGNQPQHF.

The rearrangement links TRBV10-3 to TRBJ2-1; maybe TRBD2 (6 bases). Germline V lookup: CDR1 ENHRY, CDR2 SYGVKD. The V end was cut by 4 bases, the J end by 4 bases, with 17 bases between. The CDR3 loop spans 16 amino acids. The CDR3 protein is CAISVGRTKGYNEQFF. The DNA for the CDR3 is TGTGCCATCAGTGTCGGCAGGACTAAAGGTTACAATGAGCAGTTCTTC.

CDR3 nucleotide sequence: TGCGCCACCCGCGGTGGGCAAGAGACCCAGTACTTC. Translated: CATRGGQETQYF. The chain couples TRBV10-2 to TRBJ2-5; D gene uncertain. CDR3 length equals 12 residues. V was trimmed by 10 bases and J by 2 bases, leaving 11 bases between them. CDR1 is WSHSY and CDR2 is SAAADI in the germline V gene.

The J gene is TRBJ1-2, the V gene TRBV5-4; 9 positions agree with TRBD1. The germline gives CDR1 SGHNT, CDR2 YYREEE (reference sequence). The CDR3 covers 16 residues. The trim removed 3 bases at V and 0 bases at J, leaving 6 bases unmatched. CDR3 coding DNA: TGTGCCAGCAGCTCGGGACAGGGAACCTCTAACTATGGCTACACCTTC. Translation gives CASSSGQGTSNYGYTF.

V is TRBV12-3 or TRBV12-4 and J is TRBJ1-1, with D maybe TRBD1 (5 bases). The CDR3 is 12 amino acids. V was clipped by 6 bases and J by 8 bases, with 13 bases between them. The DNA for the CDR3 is TGTGCCAGCAGATACACAGGTTCCGAAGCTTTCTTT. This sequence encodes CASRYTGSEAFF.

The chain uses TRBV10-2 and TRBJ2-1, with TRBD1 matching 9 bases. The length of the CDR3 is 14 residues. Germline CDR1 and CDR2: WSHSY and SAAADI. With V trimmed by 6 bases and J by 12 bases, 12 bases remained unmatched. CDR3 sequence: CASRAGQGTMVQFF. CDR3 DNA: TGCGCCAGCAGGGCGGGACAGGGTACGATGGTGCAGTTCTTC.

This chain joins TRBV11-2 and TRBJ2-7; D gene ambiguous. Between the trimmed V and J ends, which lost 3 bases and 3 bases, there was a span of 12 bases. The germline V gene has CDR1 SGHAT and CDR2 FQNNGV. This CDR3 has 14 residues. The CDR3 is CASSFEVGNYEQYF. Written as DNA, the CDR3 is TGTGCCAGCAGCTTCGAGGTCGGAAACTACGAGCAGTACTTC.